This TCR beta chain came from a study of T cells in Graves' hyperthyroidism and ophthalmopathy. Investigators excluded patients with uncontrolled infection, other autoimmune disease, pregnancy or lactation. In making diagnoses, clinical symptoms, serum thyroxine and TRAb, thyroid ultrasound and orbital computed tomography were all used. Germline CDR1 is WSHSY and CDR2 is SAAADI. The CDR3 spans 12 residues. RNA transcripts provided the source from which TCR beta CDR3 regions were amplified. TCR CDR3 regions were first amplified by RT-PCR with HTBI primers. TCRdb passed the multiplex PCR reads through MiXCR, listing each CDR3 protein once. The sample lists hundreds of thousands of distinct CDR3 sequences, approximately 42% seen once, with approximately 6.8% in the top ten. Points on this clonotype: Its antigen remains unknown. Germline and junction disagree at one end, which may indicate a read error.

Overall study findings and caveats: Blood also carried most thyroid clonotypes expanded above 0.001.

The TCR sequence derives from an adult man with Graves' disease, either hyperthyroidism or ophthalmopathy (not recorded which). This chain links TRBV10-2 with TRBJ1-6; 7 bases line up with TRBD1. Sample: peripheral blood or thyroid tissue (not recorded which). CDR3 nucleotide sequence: TGCGTCAGCTCAGGGGGAAGGCTACCCCTCCACTTT. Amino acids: CVSSGGRLPLHF.